This T cell receptor (beta chain) was sequenced during a study of blood T cell repertoires in COVID-19. How the authors handled the data: Amplification of reference gene primers provided the estimated nucleated cell counts. Sequenced by immunoSEQ multiplex PCR; TCRdb stores in-frame clones only, minus some. V, J and clone size are taken as reported in that table, and D and trimming were inferred from the DNA itself. The sample lists 25,000 to 35,000 clones; about 92% were seen once. Per the germline V gene, CDR1 is SGHTA and CDR2 is FQGNSA. There are 13 residues in the CDR3. Trimming took off 1 base at V and 12 bases at J, with 13 bases between the two ends.

The sequenced sample consisted of peripheral blood. The chain combines TRBV7-2 with TRBJ2-1; a weak D match, TRBD2 (6 bases). This receptor was obtained from a man between 70 and 80 years old with active or convalescent COVID-19. CDR3 DNA: TGTGCCAGCAGCTTAGTACGGTCGGGAGTGCAGTTCTTC. It specifies CASSLVRSGVQFF.